The text below deals with one T cell receptor (beta chain). The antigen is undetermined. The entry originates in a study of radiation and T cells in renal cell carcinoma. Study conclusions and caveats: Irradiated tumors held more dominant CDR3 motifs than control tumors. Tumor samples were small regions of around 1 g. Irradiated tumors had higher TCR clonality than control tumors.

The method was immunoSEQ multiplex PCR; TCRdb's version includes in-frame clones alone and lacks a portion of them. The sample contains tens of thousands of clones, roughly 53% of which appear only once. After removal of 1 base from V and 0 bases from J, the junction contained 8 bases not matched to a gene. CDR1 is SGHRS, CDR2 YFSETQ, per germline. The CDR3 consists of 18 residues. Treatment meaning: treatment-naive control, cytoreductive nephrectomy. The chain uses TRBV5-1 and TRBJ2-3; TRBD2 aligns across 10 bases. The material sequenced was tumor tissue, taken from a patient whose treatment was nephrectomy without radiotherapy. This sequence originates from a human donor with renal cell carcinoma. In DNA, the CDR3 is TGCGCCAGCAGCTTGAGTCCTAGCGGGGGCGCCAGCACAGATACGCAGTATTTT. Translating gives CASSLSPSGGASTDTQYF. Full variable domain (outside the CDR3, taken from reference TRBV5-1 and TRBJ2-3): KAGVTQTPRYLIKTRGQQVTLSCSPISGHRSVSWYQQTPGQGLQFLFEYFSETQRNKGNFPGRFSGRQFSNSRSEMNVSTLELGDSALYLCASSLSPSGGASTDTQYFGPGTRLTVL.